The 6 T cell receptor beta chains given below trace back to one sample, sequenced in a study of cytomegalovirus exposure and HLA in healthy donors. The PCR ran on 60 Vbeta and 13 Jbeta primers. Libraries were prepared by immunoSEQ multiplex PCR; TCRdb keeps only in-frame clonotypes and omits some of them. The sample holds roughly 48,000 clones, 65% to 85% seen once. The sample was PBMCs. These TCRs come from a man in his late teens or twenties in good health and CMV-seronegative.

The chain has TRBV7-2 and TRBJ1-1, with D perhaps matching TRBD1 (5 bases). The CDR3 loop spans 13 amino acids. Looked up from germline, CDR1 is SGHTA and CDR2 is FQGNSA. The V end lost 5 bases, the J end lost 7 bases, and 14 bases lay between the germline ends. CDR3 sequence: CASSAGRQIEAFF. CDR3 DNA: TGTGCCAGCAGCGCCGGGCGACAGATTGAAGCTTTCTTT. The full variable domain, with the rest looked up from reference TRBV7-2 and TRBJ1-1, is GAGVSQSPSNKVTEKGKDVELRCDPISGHTALYWYRQSLGQGLEFLIYFQGNSAPDKSGLPSDRFSAERTGGSVSTLTIQRTQQEDSAVYLCASSAGRQIEAFFGQGTRLTVV.

This clone was found once. The V call is TRBV18, the J call TRBJ1-1; D is perhaps TRBD1 (6 bases). The length of the CDR3 is 14 residues. V lost 3 bases and J 1 base, leaving 9 bases between the germline ends. Looked up from germline, CDR1 is KGHSH and CDR2 is LQKENI. The DNA of the CDR3 is TGTGCCAGCTCACCTGCAGGGGCGAACACTGAAGCTTTCTTT. Translation gives CASSPAGANTEAFF.

V is TRBV10-3 and J is TRBJ2-1, with 8 bases fitting TRBD1. CDR1 is ENHRY and CDR2 is SYGVKD in the germline V gene. The V and J ends lost 4 bases and 1 base, in that order; junction bases with no gene match: 9. The CDR3 runs to 17 residues. CDR3: CAISGTGLGGSYNEQFF. CDR3 nucleotides: TGTGCCATCAGTGGGACAGGGCTGGGTGGGTCCTACAATGAGCAGTTCTTC.

The chain employs TRBV30 and TRBJ1-2; D is perhaps TRBD1 (6 bases). Germline CDR1 is GTSNPN and CDR2 is SVGIG (reference sequence). The V and J ends lost 1 base and 4 bases respectively, with 13 bases between them. The CDR3 is 14 amino acids. The CDR3 DNA is TGTGCCTGGAGTGCACAGGGACCGGGCTATGGCTACACCTTC. This encodes CAWSAQGPGYGYTF.

V usage is TRBV29-1 and J usage is TRBJ1-1; D may be TRBD1 (6 bases). This CDR3 contains 15 residues. Trimming took off 8 bases at V and 0 bases at J, with 19 bases between the two ends. Germline V CDR1 and CDR2: SQVTM, ANQGSEA. For the CDR3, the DNA is TGCAGCCTTCACAGGGATGGGGATATGAACACTGAAGCTTTCTTT. This translates into CSLHRDGDMNTEAFF. The full variable domain, in which reference TRBV29-1 and TRBJ1-1 provide the parts outside the CDR3, is SAVISQKPSRDICQRGTSLTIQCQVDSQVTMMFWYRQQPGQSLTLIATANQGSEATYESGFVIDKFPISRPNLTFSTLTVSNMSPEDSSIYLCSLHRDGDMNTEAFFGQGTRLTVV.

The CDR3 DNA is TGTGCCAGCAGCAAAGACAGGGGGCTTGTGGATACGCAGTATTTT. Amino acid sequence: CASSKDRGLVDTQYF. The chain carries TRBV5-8 and TRBJ2-3; 10 positions agree with TRBD1. CDR3 length: 15 amino acids. Germline V CDR1 and CDR2: SGHTS, YDEGEE. V dropped 4 bases and J dropped 6; count of bases not matched to a gene: 8.